This T cell receptor (beta chain) originates from a study of cytomegalovirus exposure and HLA in healthy donors. CDR1 and CDR2 from the germline V gene are MNHEY and SMNVEV (reference sequence). This CDR3 is 14 amino acids long. V shed 4 bases and J shed 9 bases, with 16 bases lying between them. Sequencing was performed with immunoSEQ multiplex PCR; in TCRdb, only in-frame clones are kept and a portion is missing. This sample has tens of thousands of clones; roughly 91% occur once, and the top ten carry around 2.2%. This sequence joins TRBV27 and TRBJ2-1; perhaps TRBD1 as D (6 bases). The TCR comes from a woman aged 25 to 39 in good health and CMV-seronegative. The specimen was PBMCs. CDR3 DNA: TGTGCCAGCAGTTCCCCCACCACAGGGAGTGAGCAGTTCTTC. Translated: CASSSPTTGSEQFF.